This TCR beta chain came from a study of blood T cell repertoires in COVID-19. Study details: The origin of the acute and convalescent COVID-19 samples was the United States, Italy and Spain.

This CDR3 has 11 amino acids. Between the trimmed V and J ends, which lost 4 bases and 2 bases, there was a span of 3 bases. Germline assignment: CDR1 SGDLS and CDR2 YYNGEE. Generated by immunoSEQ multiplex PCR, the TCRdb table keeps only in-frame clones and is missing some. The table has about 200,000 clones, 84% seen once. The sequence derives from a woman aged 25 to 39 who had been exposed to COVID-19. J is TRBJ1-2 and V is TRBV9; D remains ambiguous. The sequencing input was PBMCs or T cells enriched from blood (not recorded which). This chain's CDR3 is CASSSNYGYTF. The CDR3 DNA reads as TGTGCCAGCAGCTCAAACTATGGCTACACCTTC.